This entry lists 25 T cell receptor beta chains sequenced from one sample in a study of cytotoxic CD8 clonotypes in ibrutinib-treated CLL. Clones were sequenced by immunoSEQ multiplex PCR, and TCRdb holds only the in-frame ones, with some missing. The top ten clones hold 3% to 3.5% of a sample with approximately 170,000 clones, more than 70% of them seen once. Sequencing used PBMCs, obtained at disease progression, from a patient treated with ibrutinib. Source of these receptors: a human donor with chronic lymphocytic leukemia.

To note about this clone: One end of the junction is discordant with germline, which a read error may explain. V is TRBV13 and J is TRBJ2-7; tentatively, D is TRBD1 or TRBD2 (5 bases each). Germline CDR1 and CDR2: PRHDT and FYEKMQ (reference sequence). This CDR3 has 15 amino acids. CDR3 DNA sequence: TGTGCCAGCAGCGTAGGGACCCCGCCAAACTACGAGCAGTACTTC. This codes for CASSVGTPPNYEQYF.

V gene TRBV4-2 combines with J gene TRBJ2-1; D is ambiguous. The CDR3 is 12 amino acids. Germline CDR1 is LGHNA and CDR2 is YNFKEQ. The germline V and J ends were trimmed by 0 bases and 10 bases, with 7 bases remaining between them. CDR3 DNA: TGTGCCAGCAGCCAAGATCGACCAGAGCAGTTCTTC. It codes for CASSQDRPEQFF.

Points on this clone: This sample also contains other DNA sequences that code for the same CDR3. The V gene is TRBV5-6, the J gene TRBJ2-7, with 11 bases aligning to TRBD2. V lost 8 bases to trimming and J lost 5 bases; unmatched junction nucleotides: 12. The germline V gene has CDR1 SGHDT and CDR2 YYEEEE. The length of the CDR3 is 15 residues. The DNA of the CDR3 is TGTGCCAGTAGCCGTGGAGGACTAGCGGGTAACGAGCAGTACTTC. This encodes CASSRGGLAGNEQYF. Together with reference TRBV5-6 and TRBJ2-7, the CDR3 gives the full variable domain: DAGVTQSPTHLIKTRGQQVTLRCSPKSGHDTVSWYQQALGQGPQFIFQYYEEEERQRGNFPDRFSGHQFPNYSSELNVNALLLGDSALYLCASSRGGLAGNEQYFGPGTRLTVT.

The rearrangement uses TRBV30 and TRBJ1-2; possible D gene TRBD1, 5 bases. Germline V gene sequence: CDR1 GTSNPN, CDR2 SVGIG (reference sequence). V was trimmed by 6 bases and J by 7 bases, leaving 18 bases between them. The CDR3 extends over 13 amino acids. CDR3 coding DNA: TGTGCCTGCGGGGACCTTTCCTGGGGTGGCTACACCTTC. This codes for CACGDLSWGGYTF.

DNA of the CDR3: TGTGCCAGCAGTTCCGCCGGTGGGTTAAGCTATGGCTACACCTTC. Translation gives CASSSAGGLSYGYTF. The chain carries TRBV27 and TRBJ1-2; D gene ambiguous. Germline lookup yields CDR1 MNHEY and CDR2 SMNVEV (reference sequence). The CDR3 is made up of 15 amino acids. V was shortened by 4 bases and J by 4 bases, with 16 bases between the two germline ends.

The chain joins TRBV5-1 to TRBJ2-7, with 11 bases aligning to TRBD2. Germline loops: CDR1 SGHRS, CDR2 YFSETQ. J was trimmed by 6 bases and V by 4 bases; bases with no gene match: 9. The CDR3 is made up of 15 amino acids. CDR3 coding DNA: TGCGCCAGCAGCCCCTCGACTAGCGGGGTCTTCGAGCAGTACTTC. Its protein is CASSPSTSGVFEQYF.

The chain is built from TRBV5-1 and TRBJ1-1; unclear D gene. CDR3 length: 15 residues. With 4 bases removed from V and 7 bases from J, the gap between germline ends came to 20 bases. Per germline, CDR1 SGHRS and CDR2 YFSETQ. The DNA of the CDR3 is TGCGCCAGCAGCCCGTCCTGGGGTGGTCCGGGTGAAGCTTTCTTT. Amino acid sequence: CASSPSWGGPGEAFF. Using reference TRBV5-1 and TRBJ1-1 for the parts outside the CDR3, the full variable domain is KAGVTQTPRYLIKTRGQQVTLSCSPISGHRSVSWYQQTPGQGLQFLFEYFSETQRNKGNFPGRFSGRQFSNSRSEMNVSTLELGDSALYLCASSPSWGGPGEAFFGQGTRLTVV.

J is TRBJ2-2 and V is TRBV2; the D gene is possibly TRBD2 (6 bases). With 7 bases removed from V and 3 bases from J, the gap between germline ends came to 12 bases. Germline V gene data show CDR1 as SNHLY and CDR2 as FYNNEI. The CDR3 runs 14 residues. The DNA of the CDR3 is TGTGCCAGCAACCGCGGGGAAGACACCGGGGAGCTGTTTTTT. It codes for CASNRGEDTGELFF.

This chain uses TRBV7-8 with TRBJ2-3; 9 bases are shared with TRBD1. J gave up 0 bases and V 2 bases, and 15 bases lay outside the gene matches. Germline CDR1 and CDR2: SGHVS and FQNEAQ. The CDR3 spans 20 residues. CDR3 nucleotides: TGTGCCAGCAGCTTACCGAGGACAGGGGACACTGTATCTAGCACAGATACGCAGTATTTT. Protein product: CASSLPRTGDTVSSTDTQYF.

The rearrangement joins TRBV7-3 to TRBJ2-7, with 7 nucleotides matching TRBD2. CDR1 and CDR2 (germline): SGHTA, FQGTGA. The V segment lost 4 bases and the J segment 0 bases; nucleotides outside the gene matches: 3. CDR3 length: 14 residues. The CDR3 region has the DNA TGTGCCAGCAGCTCGACTAGCAGCTCCTACGAGCAGTACTTC. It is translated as CASSSTSSSYEQYF.

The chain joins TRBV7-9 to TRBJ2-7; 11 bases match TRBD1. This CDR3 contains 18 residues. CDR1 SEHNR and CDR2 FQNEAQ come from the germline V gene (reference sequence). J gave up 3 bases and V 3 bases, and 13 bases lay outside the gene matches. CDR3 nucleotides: TGTGCCAGCAGCTTCCCCAGGACAGGGGGCGTTGGATTCTACGAGCAGTACTTC. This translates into CASSFPRTGGVGFYEQYF. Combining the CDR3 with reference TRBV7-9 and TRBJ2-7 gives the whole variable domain DTGVSQNPRHKITKRGQNVTFRCDPISEHNRLYWYRQTLGQGPEFLTYFQNEAQLEKSRLLSDRFSAERPKGSFSTLEIQRTEQGDSAMYLCASSFPRTGGVGFYEQYFGPGTRLTVT.

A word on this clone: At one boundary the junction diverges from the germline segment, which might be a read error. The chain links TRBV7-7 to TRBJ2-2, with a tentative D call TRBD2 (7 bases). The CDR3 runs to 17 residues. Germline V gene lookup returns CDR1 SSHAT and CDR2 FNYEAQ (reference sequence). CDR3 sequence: CASSLYPGGPNTGELFF. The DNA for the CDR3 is TGTGCTAGCAGCTTATACCCGGGGGGCCCGAACACCGGGGAGCTGTTTTTT.

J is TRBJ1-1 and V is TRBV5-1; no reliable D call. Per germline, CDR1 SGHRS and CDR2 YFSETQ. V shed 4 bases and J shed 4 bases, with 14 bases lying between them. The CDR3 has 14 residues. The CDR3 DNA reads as TGCGCCAGCAGCCTGGACGGGTGGAGCACTGAAGCTTTCTTT. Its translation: CASSLDGWSTEAFF.

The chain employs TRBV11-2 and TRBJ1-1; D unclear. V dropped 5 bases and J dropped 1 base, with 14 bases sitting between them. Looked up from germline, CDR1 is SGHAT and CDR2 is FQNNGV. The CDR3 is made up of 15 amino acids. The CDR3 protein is CASSQTRNPNTEAFF. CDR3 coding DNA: TGTGCCAGCAGCCAGACAAGGAACCCGAACACTGAAGCTTTCTTT. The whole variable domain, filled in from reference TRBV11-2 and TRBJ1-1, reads EAGVAQSPRYKIIEKRQSVAFWCNPISGHATLYWYQQILGQGPKLLIQFQNNGVVDDSQLPKDRFSAERLKGVDSTLKIQPAKLEDSAVYLCASSQTRNPNTEAFFGQGTRLTVV.

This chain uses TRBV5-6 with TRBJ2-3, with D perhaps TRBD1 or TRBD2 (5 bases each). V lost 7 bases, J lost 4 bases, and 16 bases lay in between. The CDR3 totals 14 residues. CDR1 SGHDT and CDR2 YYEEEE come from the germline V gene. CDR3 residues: CASAGAPDSDTQYF. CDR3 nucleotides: TGTGCCAGCGCCGGGGCACCGGATTCAGATACGCAGTATTTT. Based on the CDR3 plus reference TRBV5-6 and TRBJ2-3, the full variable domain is DAGVTQSPTHLIKTRGQQVTLRCSPKSGHDTVSWYQQALGQGPQFIFQYYEEEERQRGNFPDRFSGHQFPNYSSELNVNALLLGDSALYLCASAGAPDSDTQYFGPGTRLTVL.

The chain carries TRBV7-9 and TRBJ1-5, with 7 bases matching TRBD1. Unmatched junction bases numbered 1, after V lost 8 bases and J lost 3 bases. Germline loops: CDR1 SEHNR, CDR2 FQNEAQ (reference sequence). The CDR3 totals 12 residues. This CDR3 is CASGTDNQPQHF. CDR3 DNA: TGTGCCAGCGGGACAGACAATCAGCCCCAGCATTTT.

The CDR3 here is CASSPSTRGPYSYNEQFF. In nucleotides, the CDR3 is TGTGCCAGCAGCCCTTCGACGCGCGGGCCGTACTCCTACAATGAGCAGTTCTTC. The chain employs TRBV7-2 and TRBJ2-1; tentative D call: TRBD2 (5 bases). CDR1 is SGHTA and CDR2 is FQGNSA in the germline V gene. V gave up 5 bases and J gave up 0 bases, with 20 bases separating them. The CDR3 is 18 residues long.

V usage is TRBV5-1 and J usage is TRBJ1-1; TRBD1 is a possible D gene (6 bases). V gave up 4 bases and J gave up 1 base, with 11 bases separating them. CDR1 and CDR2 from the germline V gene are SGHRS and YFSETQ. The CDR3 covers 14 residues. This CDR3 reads CASSQGNSNTEAFF. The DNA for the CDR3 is TGCGCCAGCAGCCAGGGGAATTCGAACACTGAAGCTTTCTTT.

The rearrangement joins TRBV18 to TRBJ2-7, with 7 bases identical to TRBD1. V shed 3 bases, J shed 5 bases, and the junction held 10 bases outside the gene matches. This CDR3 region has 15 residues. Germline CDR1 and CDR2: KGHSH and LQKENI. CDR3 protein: CASSPGLGQSNEQYF. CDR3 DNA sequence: TGTGCCAGCTCACCGGGTCTGGGACAGAGTAACGAGCAGTACTTC.

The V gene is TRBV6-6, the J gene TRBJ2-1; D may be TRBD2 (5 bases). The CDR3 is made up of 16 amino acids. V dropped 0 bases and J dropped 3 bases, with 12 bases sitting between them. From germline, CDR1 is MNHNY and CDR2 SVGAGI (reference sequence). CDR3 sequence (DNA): TGTGCCAGCAGTTACTCGGAGGACGCAAGCTACAATGAGCAGTTCTTC. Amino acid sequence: CASSYSEDASYNEQFF.

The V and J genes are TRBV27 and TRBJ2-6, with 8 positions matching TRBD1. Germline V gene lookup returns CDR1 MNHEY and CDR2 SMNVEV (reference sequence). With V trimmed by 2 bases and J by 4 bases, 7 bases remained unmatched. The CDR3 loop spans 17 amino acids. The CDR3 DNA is TGTGCCAGCAGTTTACAGGGGGCCCATTCCGGGGCCAACGTCCTGACTTTC. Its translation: CASSLQGAHSGANVLTF.

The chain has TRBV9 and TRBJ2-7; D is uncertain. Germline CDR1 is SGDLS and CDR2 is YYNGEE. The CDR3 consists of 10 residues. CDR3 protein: CAQPVDEQYF. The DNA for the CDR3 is TGTGCACAGCCCGTGGACGAGCAGTACTTC.

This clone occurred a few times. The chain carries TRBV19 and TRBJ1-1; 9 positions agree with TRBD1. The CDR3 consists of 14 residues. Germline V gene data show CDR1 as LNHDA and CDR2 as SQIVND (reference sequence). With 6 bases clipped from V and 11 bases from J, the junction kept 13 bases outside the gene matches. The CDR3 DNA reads TGTGCCAGTAGGACCGGGACAGGGTTGTTTCGGGCTTTCTTT. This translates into CASRTGTGLFRAFF.

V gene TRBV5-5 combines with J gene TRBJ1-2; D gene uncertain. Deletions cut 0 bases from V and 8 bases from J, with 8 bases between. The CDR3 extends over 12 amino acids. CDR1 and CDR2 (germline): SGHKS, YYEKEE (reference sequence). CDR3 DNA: TGTGCCAGCAGCTTGGATGGGCGCGGCTACACCTTC. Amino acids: CASSLDGRGYTF.

The CDR3 is CAISYTGPPVDEQYF. CDR3 in DNA: TGTGCCATCAGCTATACAGGGCCGCCGGTGGATGAGCAGTACTTC. The chain is built from TRBV10-3 and TRBJ2-7; tentatively, D is TRBD1 (6 bases). There are 15 residues in the CDR3. Germline V CDR1 and CDR2: ENHRY, SYGVKD. Trimming removed 6 bases at V and 7 bases at J, with 22 bases between.